The 13 T cell receptor beta chains given below trace back to one sample, sequenced in a study of T-cell memory formation after mild COVID-19. MiXCR, run by TCRdb on the 5' RACE reads, gives a single entry per CDR3 protein. The table lists approximately 260,000 distinct CDR3 sequences, approximately 16% of them singletons. Sample: PBMCs or a T cell subset sorted from them (not recorded which). These receptors all stem from a man aged 18-30 years who had mild COVID-19 (a few samples of this study predate the infection). Cell type and time point are not known.

The V gene is TRBV12-3 or TRBV12-4, the J gene TRBJ1-2; D perhaps matches TRBD1 (5 bases). Trimming left V 5 bases short and J 10 bases short, with 20 bases between. This CDR3 spans 14 amino acids. In DNA form, the CDR3 reads TGTGCCAGCAGTCCGGGACGGCGGAGGGTTGTCTACACCTTC. As protein: CASSPGRRRVVYTF.

This clonotype occurred many times. V usage is TRBV9 and J usage is TRBJ2-2, with D perhaps TRBD1 (6 bases). Germline V lookup: CDR1 SGDLS, CDR2 YYNGEE. The CDR3 runs 14 residues. The V end lost 2 bases, the J end lost 6 bases, and 11 bases lay between the germline ends. The DNA for the CDR3 is TGTGCCAGCAGCGTTACAGGGTTCTCCGGGGAGCTGTTTTTT. Protein product: CASSVTGFSGELFF.

This clonotype was counted a few times. The genes are TRBV7-9 and TRBJ2-7; D may be TRBD2 (5 bases). This CDR3 spans 14 amino acids. Trimming removed 5 bases from V and 5 bases from J, with 16 bases in between. Germline V CDR1 and CDR2: SEHNR, FQNEAQ (reference sequence). The CDR3 nucleotides read TGTGCCAGCAGCATGAGACCGGGAACGGACGAGCAGTACGTC. It codes for CASSMRPGTDEQYV.

This clonotype showed up just a few times. The chain is built from TRBV6-2 or TRBV6-3 and TRBJ1-2; perhaps TRBD1 as D (5 bases). Germline assignment: CDR1 MNHEY and CDR2 SVGEGT. The CDR3 extends over 13 amino acids. Trimming took 7 bases from V and 4 from J, leaving 13 bases between them. CDR3 coding DNA: TGTGCCAGCATGGGGGAGACTTTCTATGGCTACACCTTC. It yields the protein CASMGETFYGYTF.

This chain connects TRBV27 to TRBJ2-7, with 9 positions matching TRBD1. Germline CDR1 is MNHEY and CDR2 is SMNVEV (reference sequence). The CDR3 sequence is 12 residues long. The J segment lost 7 bases and the V segment lost 7 bases, leaving 5 bases of the junction unmatched. The DNA of the CDR3 is TGTGCCAGCATCACAGGGGGCGGAGAGCAGTACTTC. Its protein product is CASITGGGEQYF.

The sample holds a few counts of this clonotype. This chain connects TRBV4-2 to TRBJ2-4, with 7 bases matching TRBD2. The germline V gene encodes CDR1 LGHNA and CDR2 YNFKEQ. With 1 base clipped from V and 7 bases from J, the junction kept 10 bases outside the gene matches. CDR3 length: 16 residues. The CDR3 nucleotides are TGTGCCAGCAGCCAAGGAAGAAGCGGGGCACAGAACATTCAGTACTTC. Residues: CASSQGRSGAQNIQYF.

V and J are TRBV12-3 or TRBV12-4 and TRBJ2-3; possibly TRBD1 for D (5 bases). This CDR3 has 14 residues. V shed 5 bases and J shed 1 base, with 10 bases lying between them. CDR3 amino acids: CASSGLGGTDTQYF. CDR3 nucleotide sequence: TGTGCCAGCAGTGGGCTAGGGGGCACAGATACGCAGTATTTT.

The gene calls are TRBV28 and TRBJ2-3; D unresolved. The CDR3 is 13 residues long. Germline-derived CDR1 and CDR2 are MDHEN and SYDVKM. Deletions cut 5 bases from V and 9 bases from J, with 15 bases between. The CDR3 spells CASSTPSPRTQYF. The CDR3 DNA reads TGTGCCAGCAGTACCCCCAGTCCAAGGACGCAGTATTTT.

The table lists this clonotype with a few counts. The chain combines TRBV20-1 with TRBJ2-1, with D perhaps matching TRBD1 or TRBD2 (5 bases each). CDR1 and CDR2 from the germline V gene are DFQATT and SNEGSKA (reference sequence). The CDR3 contains 16 residues. The V end was cut by 4 bases, the J end by 0 bases, with 16 bases between. CDR3: CSATHRDGFSYNEQFF. As DNA, the CDR3 is TGCAGTGCTACCCATAGGGACGGGTTCTCCTACAATGAGCAGTTCTTC.

This clonotype was counted between two and nine times. V and J are TRBV7-3 and TRBJ2-3, with 9 bases identical to TRBD2. V lost 4 bases and J lost 5; bases outside the gene matches: 13. This CDR3 is 17 amino acids long. Germline V lookup: CDR1 SGHTA, CDR2 FQGTGA. The CDR3 sequence is CASSSKRGAHRGDTQYF. The DNA for the CDR3 is TGTGCCAGCAGCTCTAAGCGGGGGGCCCATCGGGGAGATACGCAGTATTTT.

The rearrangement links TRBV6-7 to TRBJ1-2; maybe TRBD1 (5 bases). TRBV6-7 is identified as an open reading frame with a role that is uncertain. This CDR3 spans 12 amino acids. Deletions cut 4 bases from V and 8 bases from J, with 11 bases between. Here the CDR3 DNA reads TGTGCCAGCAGTTCGACAGTGGGCGGCTACACCTTC. It encodes CASSSTVGGYTF.

This clonotype has ten or more counts. The V and J genes are TRBV20-1 and TRBJ2-7; 8 nucleotides agree with TRBD1. The CDR3 consists of 12 residues. The V segment lost 5 bases and the J segment 4 bases; nucleotides outside the gene matches: 4. Germline V CDR1 and CDR2: DFQATT, SNEGSKA (reference sequence). The CDR3 loop is CSALDRAYEQYF. CDR3 nucleotides: TGCAGTGCTCTGGACAGGGCGTACGAGCAGTACTTC.

This chain connects TRBV29-1 to TRBJ2-2, with TRBD2 identical over 11 bases. CDR1 SQVTM and CDR2 ANQGSEA come from the germline V gene. V was pared by 6 bases and J by 5 bases, with 8 bases of the junction left unmatched. CDR3 length: 15 amino acids. Written as DNA, the CDR3 is TGCAGCGTCCCTAGGACTAGCGGGTCGACCGGGGAGCTGTTTTTT. This codes for CSVPRTSGSTGELFF.